A single sample is the source of the 10 T cell receptor beta chains below, sequenced in a study of shared clonotypes between healthy human individuals. Using immunoSEQ multiplex PCR, the repertoire was profiled, and TCRdb retains in-frame clones only, with some absent. The profile shows about 1.5 million clones, roughly 96% of them singletons. Sequences were obtained from naive CD4+ T cells sorted from blood. Sample subset: CD45RA+ positively selected. These receptors all stem from a young man in good health.

With respect to this clone: Other nucleotide sequences from this sample produce the same CDR3. In DNA form, the CDR3 reads TGTGCCAGCAGTTCGGGTAGCCAAGAGACCCAGTACTTC. Its translation is CASSSGSQETQYF. This chain links TRBV28 with TRBJ2-5, with D hard to call. The CDR3 is 13 residues long. Per the germline V gene, CDR1 is MDHEN and CDR2 is SYDVKM. Deletions cut 4 bases from V and 1 base from J, with 7 bases between.

V usage is TRBV2 and J usage is TRBJ1-5, with a weak D call TRBD1 (6 bases). V dropped 2 bases and J dropped 6 bases, with 14 bases sitting between them. Germline V lookup: CDR1 SNHLY, CDR2 FYNNEI. This CDR3 comprises 15 residues. CDR3 sequence: CASSELITGLQPQHF. Written as DNA, the CDR3 is TGTGCCAGCAGTGAACTGATTACAGGGCTTCAGCCCCAGCATTTT.

The chain uses TRBV28 and TRBJ1-4; TRBD1 might be the D (6 bases). V lost 5 bases, J lost 0 bases, and 19 bases lay in between. This CDR3 spans 18 amino acids. Germline loops: CDR1 MDHEN, CDR2 SYDVKM. The CDR3 reads CASSRNPQGLATNEKLFF. The CDR3, as DNA: TGTGCCAGCAGTCGAAACCCACAGGGACTTGCAACTAATGAAAAACTGTTTTTT.

The genes are TRBV4-1 and TRBJ2-7, with 8 bases lining up with TRBD1. CDR3 length equals 16 residues. The V and J ends lost 0 bases and 3 bases, in that order; junction bases with no gene match: 7. CDR1 is MGHRA, CDR2 YSYEKL, per germline. CDR3 bases: TGCGCCAGCAGCCAAGACACGGGACAGGACCTCTACGAGCAGTACTTC. Its protein product is CASSQDTGQDLYEQYF.

The V and J genes are TRBV9 and TRBJ2-2; D gene unclear. Trimming took off 1 base at V and 4 bases at J, with 11 bases between the two ends. CDR1 is SGDLS, CDR2 YYNGEE, per germline. The CDR3 runs 15 residues. The CDR3 bases are TGTGCCAGCAGCGTAACACAGATGATCACCGGGGAGCTGTTTTTT. It translates to CASSVTQMITGELFF.

The V gene is TRBV7-9, the J gene TRBJ2-1, with 10 bases matching TRBD1. Germline CDR1 and CDR2: SEHNR and FQNEAQ (reference sequence). J was trimmed by 5 bases and V by 5 bases; bases with no gene match: 6. CDR3 length equals 15 residues. In nucleotides, the CDR3 is TGTGCCAGCAGCGACGACAGGGGGCACAACAATGAGCAGTTCTTC. This codes for CASSDDRGHNNEQFF.

The rearrangement joins TRBV6-1 to TRBJ2-1, with a possible D match to TRBD2 (7 bases). Trimming pared 0 bases from V and 15 bases from J, leaving 12 bases between. The CDR3 loop spans 12 amino acids. CDR1 and CDR2 from the germline V gene are MNHNS and SASEGT. CDR3 sequence: CASSEAPGGWFF. The CDR3 nucleotides are TGTGCCAGCAGTGAAGCGCCGGGGGGCTGGTTCTTC.

This clone was counted a single time. Other DNA sequences within the sample encode an identical CDR3. The V call is TRBV5-1, the J call TRBJ2-3; the match to TRBD1 covers 7 bases. There are 15 residues in the CDR3. Germline CDR1 SGHRS, CDR2 YFSETQ. With V trimmed by 1 base and J by 1 base, 3 bases remained unmatched. CDR3 in DNA: TGCGCCAGCAGCTTGTCCGGGACAGGCACAGATACGCAGTATTTT. Its protein product is CASSLSGTGTDTQYF.

The V and J genes are TRBV5-4 and TRBJ2-7; 7 nucleotides agree with TRBD2. Unmatched junction bases numbered 4, after V lost 2 bases and J lost 2 bases. CDR3 length: 14 amino acids. Germline CDR1 SGHNT, CDR2 YYREEE (reference sequence). The CDR3 reads CASSLKREPYEQYF. Written as DNA, the CDR3 is TGTGCCAGCAGCTTAAAGCGGGAACCCTACGAGCAGTACTTC.

In regard to this clone: Other nucleotide sequences from this sample produce the same CDR3. V gene TRBV5-1 combines with J gene TRBJ2-1, with TRBD2 identical over 11 bases. The CDR3 is made up of 15 amino acids. CDR1 and CDR2 from the germline V gene are SGHRS and YFSETQ. Losses at the gene ends were 4 bases for V and 4 bases for J; bases not matched to a gene: 4. The CDR3 loop reads CASSVGTSGYNEQFF. The CDR3 region has the DNA TGCGCCAGCAGCGTCGGGACTAGCGGATACAATGAGCAGTTCTTC. Complete variable domain (other parts from reference TRBV5-1 and TRBJ2-1): KAGVTQTPRYLIKTRGQQVTLSCSPISGHRSVSWYQQTPGQGLQFLFEYFSETQRNKGNFPGRFSGRQFSNSRSEMNVSTLELGDSALYLCASSVGTSGYNEQFFGPGTRLTVL.